The 24 T cell receptor beta chains listed next were all sequenced from one sample in a study of graft-versus-host responses after intestinal transplantation. Which antigens these TCRs recognize remains unknown. Sequencing was performed with immunoSEQ multiplex PCR; in TCRdb, only in-frame clones are kept and a portion is missing. There are fewer than 50,000 clones in the sample; roughly 84% occur only once, and over 0.45% lies in the top ten. This sample comprised unstimulated CD4+ T cells sorted from spleen or lymph node cells, obtained before transplant. These receptor sequences come from a human donor who was the organ donor for an intestinal transplant.

A word on this clone: The same CDR3 can be traced to other DNA sequences in this sample. The genes are TRBV7-2 and TRBJ2-2; TRBD2 matches at 9 bases. This CDR3 has 14 residues. V lost 5 bases, J lost 6 bases, and 4 bases stayed unmatched. Germline V gene sequence: CDR1 SGHTA, CDR2 FQGNSA. The CDR3, as DNA: TGTGCCAGCAGCGGGTTAGCGGGGGCCGGGGAGCTGTTTTTT. It is translated as CASSGLAGAGELFF.

This clone was counted between two and nine times. The chain couples TRBV7-2 to TRBJ2-7, with 11 positions matching TRBD2. This CDR3 comprises 19 residues. V was clipped by 1 base and J by 2 bases; unmatched bases: 13. Germline CDR1 is SGHTA and CDR2 is FQGNSA. DNA of the CDR3: TGTGCCAGCAGCTTAGTAGGAACTAGCGGGAGACTTTTGCCCTACGAGCAGTACTTC. Amino acids: CASSLVGTSGRLLPYEQYF.

The CDR3 sequence is CASSLRAYNEQFF. CDR3 DNA: TGTGCCAGCAGCTTAAGGGCCTACAATGAGCAGTTCTTC. This chain links TRBV7-2 with TRBJ2-1; D not resolved. Germline lookup yields CDR1 SGHTA and CDR2 FQGNSA. Between the trimmed V and J ends, which lost 2 bases and 2 bases, there was a span of 4 bases. The CDR3 is made up of 13 amino acids.

The chain combines TRBV15 with TRBJ1-1; unclear D gene. This CDR3 has 13 residues. Between the trimmed V and J ends, which lost 0 bases and 6 bases, there was a span of 8 bases. Germline V gene sequence: CDR1 LNHNV, CDR2 YYDKDF (reference sequence). CDR3 nucleotides: TGTGCCACCAGCAGAGAACCTTGGGCTGAAGCTTTCTTT. This gives the protein CATSREPWAEAFF.

This sequence joins TRBV21-1 and TRBJ2-3. TRBV21-1 is labeled a pseudogene. The CDR3 loop spans 14 amino acids. CDR3 DNA: TGTGCCAGCGACCCGGACGTCTCCACAGATACGCAGTATTTT. Translation gives CASDPDVSTDTQYF.

This chain uses TRBV5-1 with TRBJ2-7; TRBD2 matches at 9 bases. This CDR3 has 15 amino acids. The germline CDR1 and CDR2 sequences are SGHRS and YFSETQ. The V and J ends lost 0 bases and 7 bases, in that order; junction bases with no gene match: 8. This CDR3 is CASSLVAGGPGEQYF. CDR3 sequence (DNA): TGCGCCAGCAGCTTGGTCGCGGGGGGGCCGGGAGAGCAGTACTTC.

The chain uses TRBV13 and TRBJ2-3; 8 bases map to TRBD2. The V gene's germline CDR1 is PRHDT and CDR2 FYEKMQ (reference sequence). There are 17 residues in the CDR3. J was trimmed by 6 bases and V by 5 bases; bases with no gene match: 16. CDR3 sequence reads: CASSIPGKSGRVDTQYF. The DNA for the CDR3 is TGTGCCAGCAGCATCCCGGGGAAAAGCGGGAGAGTGGATACGCAGTATTTT.

This clone was found once. The J gene is TRBJ1-2, the V gene TRBV7-2; D remains ambiguous. Germline CDR1 is SGHTA and CDR2 is FQGNSA. V gave up 0 bases and J gave up 4 bases, with 6 bases separating them. CDR3 size: 13 residues. The CDR3 DNA follows: TGTGCCAGCAGCTTAGCACCGGTCTATGGCTACACCTTC. As protein: CASSLAPVYGYTF.

This chain connects TRBV6-5 to TRBJ2-7; 9 positions match TRBD2. The CDR3 runs 15 residues. CDR1 is MNHEY, CDR2 SVGAGI, per germline. Unmatched junction bases numbered 9, after V lost 5 bases and J lost 4 bases. CDR3 residues: CASSRRSGGAYEQYF. The CDR3 nucleotides are TGTGCCAGCAGTAGACGTAGCGGGGGAGCTTACGAGCAGTACTTC.

The chain joins TRBV6-6 to TRBJ2-5; 8 bases align to TRBD2. Per germline, CDR1 MNHNY and CDR2 SVGAGI (reference sequence). The V segment lost 2 bases and the J segment 5 bases; nucleotides outside the gene matches: 7. This CDR3 comprises 15 residues. The CDR3 DNA reads TGTGCCAGCAGTTACCTTGCGGGGGGAAGTGAGACCCAGTACTTC. Its protein is CASSYLAGGSETQYF.

The gene calls are TRBV29-1 and TRBJ1-1, with D maybe TRBD1 (5 bases). The CDR3 is made up of 13 amino acids. V lost 1 base and J lost 5, with 11 bases in between. Germline CDR1 SQVTM, CDR2 ANQGSEA. CDR3 DNA sequence: TGCAGCGTTGAAGGGGGCAGGAAGACTGAAGCTTTCTTT. Residues: CSVEGGRKTEAFF.

The chain carries TRBV7-9 and TRBJ2-5; D call uncertain. Germline CDR1 SEHNR, CDR2 FQNEAQ (reference sequence). The ends were cut back, 3 bases at V and 1 base at J, with 0 bases in the middle. There are 11 residues in the CDR3. This CDR3 reads CASSFQETQYF. In DNA, the CDR3 is TGTGCCAGCAGCTTCCAAGAGACCCAGTACTTC.

The rearrangement links TRBV10-2 to TRBJ1-1; D uncertain. V lost 8 bases and J 0 bases, leaving 7 bases between the germline ends. The germline gives CDR1 WSHSY, CDR2 SAAADI. The CDR3 length is 12 residues. CDR3 DNA: TGCGCCAGCTCCTACATGAACACTGAAGCTTTCTTT. Translating gives CASSYMNTEAFF.

This clone was counted between two and nine times. This rearrangement joins TRBV6-5 to TRBJ2-7; D may match TRBD1 or TRBD2 (6 bases each). V was trimmed by 6 bases and J by 11 bases, leaving 17 bases between them. The CDR3 is 12 amino acids. Per germline, CDR1 MNHEY and CDR2 SVGAGI. The CDR3 DNA follows: TGTGCCAGCAGAATGCGGAGGGGGGTGGAGTACTTC. Its translation is CASRMRRGVEYF.

This chain links TRBV7-9 with TRBJ2-7; D gene uncertain. Trimming shortened V by 5 bases and J by 3 bases, and 8 bases separated the two germline ends. The V gene's germline CDR1 is SEHNR and CDR2 FQNEAQ (reference sequence). The CDR3 spans 12 residues. CDR3 loop: CASSPPNYEQYF. DNA for the CDR3: TGTGCCAGCAGCCCCCCCAACTACGAGCAGTACTTC. The full variable domain, its missing parts supplied by reference TRBV7-9 and TRBJ2-7, is DTGVSQNPRHKITKRGQNVTFRCDPISEHNRLYWYRQTLGQGPEFLTYFQNEAQLEKSRLLSDRFSAERPKGSFSTLEIQRTEQGDSAMYLCASSPPNYEQYFGPGTRLTVT.

The rearrangement uses TRBV28 and TRBJ1-4; D not certain. V was trimmed by 3 bases and J by 11 bases, leaving 22 bases between them. This CDR3 is 16 amino acids long. Germline V CDR1 and CDR2: MDHEN, SYDVKM. CDR3 in amino acids: CASSFQRPALRNKLFF. The CDR3 DNA follows: TGTGCCAGCAGTTTTCAACGGCCCGCCCTAAGGAATAAACTGTTTTTT.

CDR3 DNA: TGTGCCTGGAGTCAGGGTTTTATAGGGTCCGGGGAGCTGTTTTTT. Translation gives CAWSQGFIGSGELFF. The chain couples TRBV30 to TRBJ2-2, with a possible D match to TRBD1 (5 bases). In germline, CDR1 is GTSNPN, CDR2 SVGIG (reference sequence). Trimming left V 2 bases short and J 6 bases short, with 16 bases between. The CDR3 has 15 amino acids.

The J gene is TRBJ2-1, the V gene TRBV5-1; TRBD2 aligns across 10 bases. The CDR3 is 20 amino acids. CDR1 is SGHRS and CDR2 is YFSETQ in the germline V gene. J was trimmed by 0 bases and V by 0 bases; bases with no gene match: 12. The CDR3: CASSLELGLALLSSYNEQFF. The CDR3 nucleotides are TGCGCCAGCAGCTTGGAACTGGGACTAGCGCTTCTAAGCTCCTACAATGAGCAGTTCTTC.

This sequence joins TRBV5-4 and TRBJ2-5; D gene unclear. The DNA end lines up better with TRBJ2-7; the J call may be wrong. There are 14 residues in the CDR3. Per germline, CDR1 SGHNT and CDR2 YYREEE (reference sequence). CDR3 DNA: TGTGCCAGCAGCTTGGCCTACGGTCGGGACGAGCAGTACTTC. This gives the protein CASSLAYGRDEQYF.

This chain links TRBV5-6 with TRBJ2-1, with 13 bases that match TRBD2. The V segment lost 0 bases and the J segment 5 bases; nucleotides outside the gene matches: 2. This CDR3 is built from 16 residues. Germline CDR1 and CDR2: SGHDT and YYEEEE. CDR3 sequence: CASSLVGLAGDNEQFF. The CDR3 DNA is TGTGCCAGCAGCTTGGTTGGACTAGCGGGAGACAATGAGCAGTTCTTC.

This clone occurred once. The J gene is TRBJ1-6, the V gene TRBV23-1, with D unresolved. TRBV23-1 is annotated as an ORF whose role is uncertain. CDR3 size: 17 residues. V lost 1 base and J 0 bases, leaving 10 bases between the germline ends. In DNA, the CDR3 is TGCGCCAGCAGTCAATGCCAGTTGAGCTCCTATAATTCACCCCTCCACTTT. Protein sequence: CASSQCQLSSYNSPLHF.

The V call is TRBV29-1, the J call TRBJ1-1; the D is unclear. The V and J ends lost 8 bases and 4 bases respectively, with 20 bases between them. The CDR3 is 14 amino acids. CDR1 SQVTM and CDR2 ANQGSEA come from the germline V gene. The CDR3 protein is CSSEGAGFSTEAFF. The DNA for the CDR3 is TGCAGCTCCGAAGGCGCGGGGTTCAGCACTGAAGCTTTCTTT. The variable domain in full, completed from reference TRBV29-1 and TRBJ1-1, reads SAVISQKPSRDICQRGTSLTIQCQVDSQVTMMFWYRQQPGQSLTLIATANQGSEATYESGFVIDKFPISRPNLTFSTLTVSNMSPEDSSIYLCSSEGAGFSTEAFFGQGTRLTVV.

The V and J genes are TRBV7-2 and TRBJ1-5, with 8 bases aligning to TRBD1. Losses at the gene ends were 3 bases for V and 2 bases for J; bases not matched to a gene: 0. Germline V gene sequence: CDR1 SGHTA, CDR2 FQGNSA. There are 14 residues in the CDR3. CDR3 loop: CASSLDRGNQPQHF. The CDR3 nucleotides read TGTGCCAGCAGCTTGGACAGGGGCAATCAGCCCCAGCATTTT.

The chain is built from TRBV6-5 and TRBJ1-6, with a tentative D call TRBD1 (6 bases). Trimming left V 5 bases short and J 8 bases short, with 13 bases between. The CDR3 runs 14 residues. Germline V gives CDR1 MNHEY, CDR2 SVGAGI. The CDR3 coding sequence is TGTGCCAGCAGTGCACTAGGGGGGGATTCACCCCTCCACTTT. Translating it yields CASSALGGDSPLHF.